This entry features one T cell receptor (beta chain) sequence. Its antigen is unidentified. Amplification of TCR beta CDR3 regions used RNA as the template. Initially, a first-round RT-PCR of the TCR CDR3 employed the HTBI primer set. Each CDR3 protein is one row after TCRdb ran MiXCR on the multiplex PCR reads. The data contain approximately 700,000 distinct CDR3 sequences, over 40% of them singletons. These data originate in a study of T cells in Graves' hyperthyroidism and ophthalmopathy. The CDR3 sequence is 15 residues long. CDR1 is LGHNA, CDR2 YSLEER, per germline. V lost 4 bases to trimming and J lost 5 bases, with 17 bases between them. Study-wide findings and caveats: Researchers report that a 13 V-J model separated ophthalmopathy from stable hyperthyroidism.

The clonotype comes from an adult man with Graves' disease, either hyperthyroidism or ophthalmopathy (not recorded which). Material: peripheral blood or thyroid tissue (not recorded which). The chain carries TRBV4-3 and TRBJ1-2; D possibly corresponds to TRBD1 (5 bases). CDR3 sequence reads: CASSLMNPGLYGYTF. The CDR3 nucleotides read TGCGCCAGCAGCCTTATGAACCCGGGGCTGTATGGCTACACCTTC.